One and the same sample provided the 32 T cell receptor beta chains below, sequenced in a study of control samples from healthy donors and cancer patients. Generated by immunoSEQ multiplex PCR, the TCRdb table keeps only in-frame clones and is missing some. The sample has tens of thousands of clones; about 91% are singletons. Sequencing was done on a sample of blood. The receptors come from a middle-aged man in good health.

The rearrangement joins TRBV4-2 to TRBJ1-1, with D maybe TRBD1 (6 bases). Germline V gene data show CDR1 as LGHNA and CDR2 as YNFKEQ. V was cut by 4 bases and J by 0 bases, with 12 bases left in between. The CDR3 sequence is 15 residues long. The CDR3 coding sequence is TGTGCCAGCAGCCCGTCCGGGACAATGAACACTGAAGCTTTCTTT. Protein: CASSPSGTMNTEAFF.

The chain has TRBV11-3 and TRBJ1-2; 7 bases agree with TRBD1. This CDR3 is built from 15 residues. Germline V gene sequence: CDR1 SGHNT, CDR2 YENEEA. With 5 bases clipped from V and 6 bases from J, the junction kept 12 bases outside the gene matches. The CDR3 DNA sequence: TGTGCCAGCAGCGCCCGGGACAGCGTTTATGATGGCTACACCTTC. Translation gives CASSARDSVYDGYTF.

This chain uses TRBV11-2 with TRBJ2-1; 8 nucleotides line up with TRBD2. The CDR3 is 15 amino acids. Germline V gene sequence: CDR1 SGHAT, CDR2 FQNNGV. Losses at the gene ends were 1 base for V and 1 base for J; bases not matched to a gene: 0. The CDR3 region has the DNA TGTGCCAGCAGCTTAGCGGGGGGGTCCTACAATGAGCAGTTCTTC. Protein product: CASSLAGGSYNEQFF.

This clone has a single count. The CDR3 DNA reads as TGTGCCTGGAGGGATAGAAGGGCCCAGTACTTC. The encoded protein is CAWRDRRAQYF. The J gene is TRBJ2-5, the V gene TRBV30; D not resolved. CDR3 length: 11 amino acids. In germline, CDR1 is GTSNPN, CDR2 SVGIG (reference sequence). Deletions cut 3 bases from V and 9 bases from J, with 11 bases between.

This rearrangement joins TRBV6-5 to TRBJ1-2; a possible D gene is TRBD1 (5 bases). V lost 6 bases to trimming and J lost 6 bases, with 20 bases between them. The CDR3 is made up of 15 amino acids. The germline gives CDR1 MNHEY, CDR2 SVGAGI. Here the CDR3 reads CASSGSPRAGNGYTF. CDR3 DNA: TGTGCCAGCAGCGGATCCCCCAGGGCGGGTAATGGCTACACCTTC.

A few counts support this clone. The chain recombines TRBV7-8 with TRBJ1-5; TRBD1 matches at 11 bases. Trimming took 4 bases from V and 4 from J; bases not matched to a gene: 12. Germline V gene sequence: CDR1 SGHVS, CDR2 FQNEAQ. The CDR3 sequence is 18 residues long. Here the CDR3 DNA reads TGTGCCAGCAGCTCTCACCGTTGGACAGGGGGCTGGAATCAGCCCCAGCATTTT. It encodes CASSSHRWTGGWNQPQHF.

The chain employs TRBV30 and TRBJ1-1, with TRBD1 as a possible D gene (5 bases). Trimming shortened V by 4 bases and J by 5 bases, and 14 bases separated the two germline ends. The CDR3 length is 13 residues. Looked up from germline, CDR1 is GTSNPN and CDR2 is SVGIG (reference sequence). CDR3 coding DNA: TGTGCCTGGAAAATCGCGGGGGGGACTGAAGCTTTCTTT. Translation: CAWKIAGGTEAFF.

The chain uses TRBV6-2 or TRBV6-3 and TRBJ2-1; a weak D match, TRBD1 (5 bases). The CDR3 contains 12 residues. V shed 3 bases and J shed 15 bases, with 15 bases lying between them. Looked up from germline, CDR1 is MNHEY and CDR2 is SVGEGT. The CDR3 DNA reads as TGTGCCAGCAGTTATGACCAGCAGGGTCGGTTCTTC. Encoded protein: CASSYDQQGRFF.

The V call is TRBV5-1, the J call TRBJ1-1; D unresolved. This CDR3 is built from 15 residues. Germline V gives CDR1 SGHRS, CDR2 YFSETQ. Trimming cost V 3 bases and J 3 bases, with 15 bases left between them. CDR3 coding DNA: TGCGCCAGCAGCTGGGCTATGGGTCAAGACACTGAAGCTTTCTTT. Its translation is CASSWAMGQDTEAFF.

The chain carries TRBV19 and TRBJ1-1; unclear D gene. This CDR3 has 13 residues. V lost 7 bases and J 0 bases, leaving 9 bases between the germline ends. The germline V gene has CDR1 LNHDA and CDR2 SQIVND (reference sequence). CDR3 loop: CASKKGMNTEAFF. The CDR3 DNA sequence: TGTGCCAGTAAGAAGGGTATGAACACTGAAGCTTTCTTT.

The rearrangement links TRBV6-5 to TRBJ1-6; 9 bases align to TRBD1. The trim removed 7 bases at V and 9 bases at J, leaving 7 bases unmatched. Germline V gene lookup returns CDR1 MNHEY and CDR2 SVGAGI. This CDR3 is built from 14 residues. As DNA, the CDR3 is TGTGCCAGCAACACGGACAGGGGCGGTTCACCCCTCCACTTT. This encodes CASNTDRGGSPLHF.

The chain combines TRBV27 with TRBJ2-2, with 7 bases matching TRBD2. J gave up 3 bases and V 5 bases, and 9 bases lay outside the gene matches. CDR1 is MNHEY and CDR2 is SMNVEV in the germline V gene (reference sequence). This CDR3 comprises 16 residues. CDR3 sequence reads: CASSPPASGYTGELFF. The DNA of the CDR3 is TGTGCCAGCAGTCCCCCCGCTAGCGGTTACACCGGGGAGCTGTTTTTT.

V usage is TRBV7-2 and J usage is TRBJ1-6; no clear D gene. The V gene's germline CDR1 is SGHTA and CDR2 FQGNSA. This CDR3 is 15 amino acids long. Between the trimmed V and J ends, which lost 2 bases and 0 bases, there was a span of 5 bases. DNA for the CDR3: TGTGCCAGCAGCTTACAGAGCTCCTATAATTCACCCCTCCACTTT. It specifies CASSLQSSYNSPLHF.

The chain links TRBV9 to TRBJ2-2; 9 bases fit TRBD2. Germline CDR1 SGDLS, CDR2 YYNGEE. The CDR3 is made up of 16 amino acids. With V trimmed by 3 bases and J by 4 bases, 7 bases remained unmatched. CDR3 sequence: CASSERGGAGTGELFF. The CDR3 DNA reads TGTGCCAGCAGCGAACGCGGGGGGGCGGGCACCGGGGAGCTGTTTTTT. Combining the CDR3 with reference TRBV9 and TRBJ2-2 gives the whole variable domain DSGVTQTPKHLITATGQRVTLRCSPRSGDLSVYWYQQSLDQGLQFLIQYYNGEERAKGNILERFSAQQFPDLHSELNLSSLELGDSALYFCASSERGGAGTGELFFGEGSRLTVL.

The chain recombines TRBV4-1 with TRBJ1-1, with D perhaps TRBD1 (5 bases). The CDR3 covers 14 residues. From germline, CDR1 is MGHRA and CDR2 YSYEKL. Trimming left V 4 bases short and J 3 bases short, with 12 bases between. The CDR3 DNA sequence: TGCGCCAGCAGCCTTACACCAGGGTACACTGAAGCTTTCTTT. Its translation: CASSLTPGYTEAFF.

The V gene is TRBV7-9, the J gene TRBJ2-5; no reliable D call. The ends were cut back, 4 bases at V and 5 bases at J, with 14 bases in the middle. The CDR3 loop spans 14 amino acids. Germline CDR1 SEHNR, CDR2 FQNEAQ (reference sequence). CDR3 sequence: CASSSSRVLETQYF. CDR3 nucleotides: TGTGCCAGCAGCTCCTCACGGGTACTGGAGACCCAGTACTTC.

The genes are TRBV5-6 and TRBJ2-6, with D unresolved. In germline, CDR1 is SGHDT, CDR2 YYEEEE. This CDR3 has 15 residues. V lost 2 bases to trimming and J lost 2 bases, with 8 bases between them. Here the CDR3 reads CASSFGEAGANVLTF. As DNA, the CDR3 is TGTGCCAGCAGCTTTGGAGAGGCTGGGGCCAACGTCCTGACTTTC.

This clone has just one count. The chain uses TRBV11-2 and TRBJ1-6; D uncertain. Trimming stripped 5 bases from V and 0 bases from J, with 11 bases between. This CDR3 contains 16 residues. The germline gives CDR1 SGHAT, CDR2 FQNNGV. The CDR3 here is CASSTGPSSYNSPLHF. The CDR3 region has the DNA TGTGCCAGCAGCACCGGCCCTAGCTCCTATAATTCACCCCTCCACTTT.

This clone was found once. The chain links TRBV10-3 to TRBJ1-1; 7 nucleotides agree with TRBD1. Trimming took 6 bases from V and 2 from J; bases not matched to a gene: 6. The germline CDR1 and CDR2 sequences are ENHRY and SYGVKD. The CDR3 contains 14 residues. The CDR3 DNA sequence: TGTGCCATCAGGCGGGACAGCTATAACACTGAAGCTTTCTTT. Protein sequence: CAIRRDSYNTEAFF.

The V gene is TRBV11-3, the J gene TRBJ2-3; 8 bases agree with TRBD2. The CDR3 is 14 amino acids. Trimming cost V 5 bases and J 8 bases; bases outside gene matches: 9. Germline V CDR1 and CDR2: SGHNT, YENEEA. The CDR3 protein is CASSRQAGAGTQYF. The CDR3 DNA sequence: TGTGCCAGCAGCCGTCAAGCGGGGGCGGGTACGCAGTATTTT.

CDR3: CSADGAGYTF. In DNA, the CDR3 is TGCAGTGCTGACGGGGCTGGCTACACCTTC. The rearrangement joins TRBV20-1 to TRBJ1-2; maybe TRBD1 (5 bases). The CDR3 covers 10 residues. V was trimmed by 5 bases and J by 7 bases, leaving 8 bases between them. Germline V gene sequence: CDR1 DFQATT, CDR2 SNEGSKA (reference sequence).

The J gene is TRBJ1-5, the V gene TRBV27; D not resolved. V was trimmed by 3 bases and J by 1 base, leaving 10 bases between them. The length of the CDR3 is 15 residues. The germline V gene encodes CDR1 MNHEY and CDR2 SMNVEV (reference sequence). The CDR3 region has the DNA TGTGCCAGCAGTTTGGACGCCATGAGCAATCAGCCCCAGCATTTT. Translation gives CASSLDAMSNQPQHF.

J is TRBJ2-3 and V is TRBV11-2, with 8 bases fitting TRBD2. Germline lookup yields CDR1 SGHAT and CDR2 FQNNGV. V shed 4 bases and J 1 base; nucleotides not matched to a gene: 4. The CDR3 spans 15 residues. The CDR3 is CASSSSGGRTDTQYF. CDR3 DNA: TGTGCCAGCAGCTCGAGCGGGGGACGCACAGATACGCAGTATTTT.

V is TRBV7-6 and J is TRBJ2-3; D is undetermined. Germline CDR1 and CDR2: SGHVS and FNYEAQ. This CDR3 spans 13 amino acids. Deletions cut 3 bases from V and 6 bases from J, with 10 bases between. CDR3 sequence: CASSFGRLDTQYF. For the CDR3, the DNA is TGTGCCAGCAGCTTTGGTAGGCTCGATACGCAGTATTTT.

The V call is TRBV27, the J call TRBJ2-7; no clear D. This CDR3 region has 13 residues. Germline assignment: CDR1 MNHEY and CDR2 SMNVEV (reference sequence). The V gene lost 3 bases and the J gene lost 2 bases, with 8 bases spanning the gap. CDR3 region: CASSFGPTYEQYF. The CDR3 bases are TGTGCCAGCAGTTTCGGCCCTACCTACGAGCAGTACTTC.

The CDR3 sequence is CAWSVGQDLEAFF. DNA of the CDR3: TGTGCCTGGAGTGTGGGACAGGACCTTGAAGCTTTCTTT. This chain links TRBV30 with TRBJ1-1; 8 positions match TRBD1. Germline CDR1 reads GTSNPN; CDR2 reads SVGIG (reference sequence). This CDR3 region has 13 residues. Trimming removed 0 bases from V and 7 bases from J; junction bases left unmatched: 4.

The chain uses TRBV25-1 and TRBJ2-7, with D perhaps TRBD1 (6 bases). Trimming pared 4 bases from V and 5 bases from J, leaving 18 bases between. Germline values: CDR1 MGHDK, CDR2 SYGVNS. CDR3 length: 15 residues. CDR3 DNA: TGTGCCAGCAGTGCCAGGGTCAACAGGGTCCACGAGCAGTACTTC. It specifies CASSARVNRVHEQYF.

The chain recombines TRBV7-9 with TRBJ1-3; D is undetermined. Trimming took off 5 bases at V and 5 bases at J, with 19 bases between the two ends. Germline V gene lookup returns CDR1 SEHNR and CDR2 FQNEAQ (reference sequence). The CDR3 runs 16 residues. The CDR3 region has the DNA TGTGCCAGCAGCCCAGAAGCGTTGCTAGACAGAAACACCATATATTTT. It yields the protein CASSPEALLDRNTIYF.

This sequence joins TRBV6-5 and TRBJ1-2; 10 positions match TRBD1. The CDR3 is made up of 14 amino acids. The V segment lost 5 bases and the J segment 7 bases; nucleotides outside the gene matches: 7. In germline, CDR1 is MNHEY, CDR2 SVGAGI. The CDR3 DNA reads as TGTGCCAGCAGTCCGACAGGGGGCGGTGCTGGCTACACCTTC. Protein sequence: CASSPTGGGAGYTF.

The chain carries TRBV3-1 (or the pseudogene TRBV3-2) and TRBJ1-1; a weak D match, TRBD1 (5 bases). CDR1 is LGHDT and CDR2 is YNNKEL in the germline V gene (reference sequence). This CDR3 has 14 residues. The ends were cut back, 0 bases at V and 11 bases at J, with 16 bases in the middle. The CDR3 sequence is CASSQDHKGSIAFF. CDR3 nucleotide sequence: TGTGCCAGCAGCCAAGATCATAAGGGGTCAATCGCTTTCTTT.

This chain joins TRBV7-9 and TRBJ1-5; 9 bases are a match to TRBD1. This CDR3 spans 14 amino acids. The germline CDR1 and CDR2 sequences are SEHNR and FQNEAQ (reference sequence). V was pared by 4 bases and J by 6 bases, with 4 bases of the junction left unmatched. CDR3: CASSSQGASQPQHF. The CDR3 coding sequence is TGTGCCAGCAGCTCACAGGGGGCCAGTCAGCCCCAGCATTTT.

The V and J genes are TRBV3-1 (or the pseudogene TRBV3-2) and TRBJ1-3; D gene ambiguous. V lost 0 bases and J 4 bases, leaving 10 bases between the germline ends. The CDR3 extends over 15 amino acids. Germline V gene lookup returns CDR1 LGHDT and CDR2 YNNKEL (reference sequence). This CDR3 reads CASSQEISGGNTIYF. In DNA, the CDR3 is TGTGCCAGCAGCCAAGAGATATCCGGAGGAAACACCATATATTTT.